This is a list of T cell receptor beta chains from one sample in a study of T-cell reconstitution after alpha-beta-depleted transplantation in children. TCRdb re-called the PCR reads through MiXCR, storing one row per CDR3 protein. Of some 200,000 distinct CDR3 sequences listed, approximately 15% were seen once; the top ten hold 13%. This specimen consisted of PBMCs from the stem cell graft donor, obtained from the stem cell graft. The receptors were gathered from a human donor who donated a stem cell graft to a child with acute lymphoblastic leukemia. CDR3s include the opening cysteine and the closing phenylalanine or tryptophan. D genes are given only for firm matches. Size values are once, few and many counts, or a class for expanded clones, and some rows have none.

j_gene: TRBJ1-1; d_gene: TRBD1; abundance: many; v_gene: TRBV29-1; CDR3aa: CSVQPLQGMNTEAFF; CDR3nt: TGCAGCGTCCAACCCTTACAGGGGATGAACACTGAAGCTTTCTTT
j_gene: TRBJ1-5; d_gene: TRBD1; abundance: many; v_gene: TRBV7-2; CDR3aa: CASSSETGRNQPQHF; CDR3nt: TGTGCCAGCAGCTCCGAGACAGGGCGCAATCAGCCCCAGCATTTT
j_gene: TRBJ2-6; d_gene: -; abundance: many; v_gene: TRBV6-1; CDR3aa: CASSESRDPGDGANVLTF; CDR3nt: TGTGCCAGCAGTGAGTCAAGGGACCCCGGGGACGGGGCCAACGTCCTGACTTTC
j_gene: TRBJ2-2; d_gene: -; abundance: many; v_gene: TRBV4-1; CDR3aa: CASSPRLVSTGELFF; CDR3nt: TGCGCCAGCAGCCCCCGACTAGTTAGCACCGGGGAGCTGTTTTTT
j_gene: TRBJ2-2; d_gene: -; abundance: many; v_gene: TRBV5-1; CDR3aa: CASSLNWNTGELFF; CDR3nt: TGCGCCAGCAGCTTGAATTGGAACACCGGGGAGCTGTTTTTT
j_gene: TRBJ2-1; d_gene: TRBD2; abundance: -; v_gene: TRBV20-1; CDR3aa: CSAYSGSHEQFF; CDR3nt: TGCAGTGCCTATAGCGGGTCGCATGAGCAGTTCTTC
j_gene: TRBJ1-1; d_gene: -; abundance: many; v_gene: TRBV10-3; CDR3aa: CAIGRFSGTDTEAFF; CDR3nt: TGTGCCATCGGCCGCTTTTCCGGGACGGATACTGAAGCTTTCTTT
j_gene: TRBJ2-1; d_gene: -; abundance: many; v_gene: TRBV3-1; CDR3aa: CASSQDVNNEQFF; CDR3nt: TGTGCCAGCAGCCAAGACGTAAACAATGAGCAGTTCTTC
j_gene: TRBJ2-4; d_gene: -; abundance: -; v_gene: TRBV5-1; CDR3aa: CASSFTGYGNIQYF; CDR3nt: TGCGCCAGCAGCTTCACCGGGTACGGAAACATTCAGTACTTC
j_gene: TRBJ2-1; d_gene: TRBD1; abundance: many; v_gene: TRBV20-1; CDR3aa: CSARDARGQGGIGQNEQFF; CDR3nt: TGCAGTGCTAGAGACGCACGGGGACAGGGGGGGATTGGGCAAAATGAGCAGTTCTTC
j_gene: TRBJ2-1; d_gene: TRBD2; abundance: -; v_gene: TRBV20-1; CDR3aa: CSPSGGDEQFF; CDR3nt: TGCAGCCCCTCGGGGGGGGATGAGCAGTTCTTC
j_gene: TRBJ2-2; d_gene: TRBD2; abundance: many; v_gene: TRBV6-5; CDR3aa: CASSYLAGENTGELFF; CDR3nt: TGTGCCAGCAGTTATCTAGCGGGAGAGAACACCGGGGAGCTGTTTTTT
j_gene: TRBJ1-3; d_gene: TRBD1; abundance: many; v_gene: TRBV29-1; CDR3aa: CSVGGTGGGNTIYF; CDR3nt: TGCAGCGTTGGGGGCACAGGGGGCGGAAACACCATATATTTT
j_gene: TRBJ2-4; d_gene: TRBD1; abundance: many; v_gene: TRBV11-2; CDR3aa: CASSLDLFGTGKNIQYF; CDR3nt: TGTGCCAGCAGCTTAGATTTGTTCGGGACAGGGAAAAACATTCAGTACTTC
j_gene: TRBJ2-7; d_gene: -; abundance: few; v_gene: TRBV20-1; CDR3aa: CSALRRGGAYEQYF; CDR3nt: TGCAGTGCCCTCCGGAGGGGGGGGGCCTACGAGCAGTACTTC
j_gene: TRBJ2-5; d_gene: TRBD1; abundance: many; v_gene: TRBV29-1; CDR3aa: CSVRRQGGQETQYF; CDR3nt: TGCAGCGTTAGGAGACAGGGGGGCCAAGAGACCCAGTACTTC
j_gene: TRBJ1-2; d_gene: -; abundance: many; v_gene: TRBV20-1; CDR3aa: CSAPRAAYTNYGYTF; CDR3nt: TGCAGTGCTCCCCGGGCCGCCTACACTAACTATGGCTACACCTTC
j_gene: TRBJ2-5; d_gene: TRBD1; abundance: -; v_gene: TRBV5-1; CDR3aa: CASGRTGDGGETQYF; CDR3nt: TGCGCCAGCGGACGGACAGGGGATGGTGGAGAGACCCAGTACTTC
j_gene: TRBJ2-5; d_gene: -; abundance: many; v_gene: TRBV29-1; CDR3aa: CSVALGVTQYF; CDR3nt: TGCAGCGTTGCCCTAGGGGTGACCCAGTACTTC
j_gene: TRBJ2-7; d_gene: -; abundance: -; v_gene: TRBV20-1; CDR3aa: CSAHDTGRPSYEQYF; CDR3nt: TGCAGTGCCCACGACACGGGACGGCCCTCCTACGAGCAGTACTTC
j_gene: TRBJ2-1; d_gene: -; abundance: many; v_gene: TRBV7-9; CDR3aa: CASSLSTSSYNEQFF; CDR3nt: TGTGCCAGCAGCTTAAGTACAAGCTCCTACAATGAGCAGTTCTTC
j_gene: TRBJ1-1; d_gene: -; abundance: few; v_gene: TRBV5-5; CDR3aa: CASSSHGGANTEAFF; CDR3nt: TGTGCCAGCAGCTCCCACGGGGGGGCGAACACTGAAGCTTTCTTT
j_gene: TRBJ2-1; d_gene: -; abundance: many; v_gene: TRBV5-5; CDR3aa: CASSLVYPSYNEQFF; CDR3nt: TGTGCCAGCAGCTTGGTCTACCCCTCCTACAATGAGCAGTTCTTC
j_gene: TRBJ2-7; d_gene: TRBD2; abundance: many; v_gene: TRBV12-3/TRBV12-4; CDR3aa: CASSSSGSLHEQYF; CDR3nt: TGTGCCAGCAGTTCCAGCGGGAGTCTCCACGAGCAGTACTTC
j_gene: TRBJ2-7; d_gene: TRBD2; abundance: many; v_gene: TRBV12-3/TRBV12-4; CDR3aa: CASSSGLASSYEQYF; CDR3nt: TGTGCCAGCAGCTCAGGACTAGCGTCTTCCTACGAGCAGTACTTC
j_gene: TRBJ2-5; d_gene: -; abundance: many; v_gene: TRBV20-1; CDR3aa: CSARVRGETQYF; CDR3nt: TGCAGTGCTAGAGTTCGAGGGGAGACCCAGTACTTC
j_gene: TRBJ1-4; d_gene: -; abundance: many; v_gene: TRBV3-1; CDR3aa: CASSQDLREKLFF; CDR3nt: TGTGCCAGCAGCCAAGATCTGAGGGAAAAACTGTTTTTT
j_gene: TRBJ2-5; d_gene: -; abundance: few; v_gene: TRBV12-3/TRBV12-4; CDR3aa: CASSQGRGNQETQYF; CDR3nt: TGTGCCAGCAGCCAGGGACGGGGAAACCAAGAGACCCAGTACTTC
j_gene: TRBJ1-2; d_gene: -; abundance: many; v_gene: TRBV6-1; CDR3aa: CASSEAPDVTNYGYTF; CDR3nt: TGTGCCAGCAGTGAAGCGCCGGACGTAACTAACTATGGCTACACCTTC
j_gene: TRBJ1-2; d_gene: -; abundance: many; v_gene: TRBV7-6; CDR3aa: CASSFQIGEYGYTF; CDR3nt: TGTGCCAGCAGCTTTCAAATTGGAGAGTATGGCTACACCTTC
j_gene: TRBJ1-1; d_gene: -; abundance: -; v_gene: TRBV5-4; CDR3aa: CASSVKQGNTEAFF; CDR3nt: TGTGCCAGCAGCGTGAAACAGGGGAACACTGAAGCTTTCTTT
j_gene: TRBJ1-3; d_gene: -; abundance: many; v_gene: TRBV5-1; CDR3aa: CASSYGVSSSGNTIYF; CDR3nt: TGCGCCAGCAGTTACGGTGTGTCTTCCTCTGGAAACACCATATATTTT
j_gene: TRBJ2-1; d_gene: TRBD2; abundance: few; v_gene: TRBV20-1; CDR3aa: CSATSGRAGDEQFF; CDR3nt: TGCAGTGCAACCTCCGGGAGGGCCGGGGATGAGCAGTTCTTC
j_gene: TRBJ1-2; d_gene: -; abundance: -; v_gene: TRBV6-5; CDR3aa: CASSPVGRANYGYTF; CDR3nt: TGTGCCAGCAGCCCCGTTGGGAGAGCTAACTATGGCTACACCTTC
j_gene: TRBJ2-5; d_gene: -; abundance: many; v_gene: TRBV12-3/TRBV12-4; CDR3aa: CASGQNEGGGETQYF; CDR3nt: TGTGCCAGCGGACAAAATGAGGGGGGTGGCGAGACCCAGTACTTC
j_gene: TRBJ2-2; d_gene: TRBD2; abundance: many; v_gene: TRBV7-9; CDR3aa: CASSTTSGNTGELFF; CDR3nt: TGTGCCAGCAGCACGACTAGCGGAAACACCGGGGAGCTGTTTTTT
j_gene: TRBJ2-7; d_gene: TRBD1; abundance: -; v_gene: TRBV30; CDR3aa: CACAGQGASEQYF; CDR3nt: TGTGCCTGCGCGGGACAGGGGGCTTCCGAGCAGTACTTC
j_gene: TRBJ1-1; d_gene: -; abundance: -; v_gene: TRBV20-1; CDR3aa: CSARDLWGDGPEGAFF; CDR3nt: TGCAGTGCTAGAGATTTGTGGGGGGATGGGCCCGAGGGCGCTTTCTTT
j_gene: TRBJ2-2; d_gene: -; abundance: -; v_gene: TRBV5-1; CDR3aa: CASLGQPNTGELFF; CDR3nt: TGCGCCAGCTTAGGACAGCCAAACACCGGGGAGCTGTTTTTT
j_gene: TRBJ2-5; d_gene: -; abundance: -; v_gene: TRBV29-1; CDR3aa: CSVEGASSYQGTQYF; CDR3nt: TGCAGCGTTGAGGGGGCTAGCTCGTACCAAGGGACCCAGTACTTC
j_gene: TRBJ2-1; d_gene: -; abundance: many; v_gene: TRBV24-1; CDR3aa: CATSPGGTAVAF; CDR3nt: TGTGCCACCAGCCCAGGTGGGACCGCCGTTGCCTTC
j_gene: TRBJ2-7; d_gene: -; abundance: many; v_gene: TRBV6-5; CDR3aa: CASRDGGDEQYF; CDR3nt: TGTGCCAGCAGAGACGGAGGTGACGAGCAGTACTTC
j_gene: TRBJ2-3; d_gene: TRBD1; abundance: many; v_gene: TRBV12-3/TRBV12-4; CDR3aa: CASSLAGQATDTQYF; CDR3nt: TGTGCCAGCAGTTTAGCGGGACAGGCCACAGATACGCAGTATTTT
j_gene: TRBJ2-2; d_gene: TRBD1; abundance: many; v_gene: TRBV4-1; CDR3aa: CASSQTGGFDTGELFF; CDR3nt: TGCGCCAGCAGCCAAACAGGGGGCTTTGACACCGGGGAGCTGTTTTTT
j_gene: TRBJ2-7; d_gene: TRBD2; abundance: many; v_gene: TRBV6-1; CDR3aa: CASSETTSPLVEQYF; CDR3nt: TGTGCCAGCAGTGAAACGACTAGCCCCCTAGTCGAGCAGTACTTC
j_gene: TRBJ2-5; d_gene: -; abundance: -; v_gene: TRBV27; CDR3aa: CASQSRETQYF; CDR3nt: TGTGCCAGCCAAAGTAGGGAGACCCAGTACTTC
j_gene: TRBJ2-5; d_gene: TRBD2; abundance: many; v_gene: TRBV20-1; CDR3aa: CSAAPSSGVGETQYF; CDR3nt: TGCAGTGCTGCCCCGAGTAGCGGGGTGGGGGAGACCCAGTACTTC